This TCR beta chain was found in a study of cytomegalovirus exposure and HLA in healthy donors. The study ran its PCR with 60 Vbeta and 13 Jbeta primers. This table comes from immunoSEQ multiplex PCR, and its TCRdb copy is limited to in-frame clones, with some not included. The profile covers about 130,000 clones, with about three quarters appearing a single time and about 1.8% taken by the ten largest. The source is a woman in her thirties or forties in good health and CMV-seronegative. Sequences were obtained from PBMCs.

CDR3 nucleotides: TGTGCCAGCAGTGAAGGCGGGGGGGCGATTCAGCCCCAGCATTTT. Translating gives CASSEGGGAIQPQHF. This chain joins TRBV6-1 and TRBJ1-5; D might be TRBD1 (6 bases). Germline-derived CDR1 and CDR2 are MNHNS and SASEGT. The V and J ends lost 1 base and 6 bases respectively, with 13 bases between them. The CDR3 loop spans 15 amino acids.